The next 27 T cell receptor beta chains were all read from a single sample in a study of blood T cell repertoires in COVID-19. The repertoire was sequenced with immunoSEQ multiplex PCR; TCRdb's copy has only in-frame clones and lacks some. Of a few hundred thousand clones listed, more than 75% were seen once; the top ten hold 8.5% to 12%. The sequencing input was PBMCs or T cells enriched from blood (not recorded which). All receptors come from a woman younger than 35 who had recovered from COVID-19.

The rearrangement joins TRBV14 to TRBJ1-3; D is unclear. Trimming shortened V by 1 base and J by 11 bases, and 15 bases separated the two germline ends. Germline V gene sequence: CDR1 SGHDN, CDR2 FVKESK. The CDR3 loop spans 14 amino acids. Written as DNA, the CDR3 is TGTGCCAGCAGCCAAGCGCGGGGTTTCTTCCCCATATATTTT. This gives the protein CASSQARGFFPIYF. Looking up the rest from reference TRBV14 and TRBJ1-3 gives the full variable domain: EAGVTQFPSHSVIEKGQTVTLRCDPISGHDNLYWYRRVMGKEIKFLLHFVKESKQDESGMPNNRFLAERTGGTYSTLKVQPAELEDSGVYFCASSQARGFFPIYFGEGSWLTVV.

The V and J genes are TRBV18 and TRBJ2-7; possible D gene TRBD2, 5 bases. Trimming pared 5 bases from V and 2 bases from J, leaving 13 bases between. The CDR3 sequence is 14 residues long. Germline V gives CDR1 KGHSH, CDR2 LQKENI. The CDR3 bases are TGTGCCAGCTCATCAGCCGGGAACCCCTACGAGCAGTACTTC. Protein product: CASSSAGNPYEQYF.

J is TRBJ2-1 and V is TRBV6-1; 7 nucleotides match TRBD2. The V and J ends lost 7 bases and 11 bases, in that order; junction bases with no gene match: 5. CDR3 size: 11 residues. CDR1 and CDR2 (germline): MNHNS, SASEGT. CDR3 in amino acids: CASTPGTKQFF. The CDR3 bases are TGTGCCAGCACCCCCGGGACTAAGCAGTTCTTC.

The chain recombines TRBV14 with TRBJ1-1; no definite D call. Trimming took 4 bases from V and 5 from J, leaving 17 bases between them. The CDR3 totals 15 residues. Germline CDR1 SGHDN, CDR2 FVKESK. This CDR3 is CASSPTRRGWTEAFF. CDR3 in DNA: TGTGCCAGCAGCCCCACACGACGGGGATGGACTGAAGCTTTCTTT.

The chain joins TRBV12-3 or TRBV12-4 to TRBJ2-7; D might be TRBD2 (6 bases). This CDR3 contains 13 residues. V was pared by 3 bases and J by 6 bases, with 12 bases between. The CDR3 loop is CASSFIKGGEQYF. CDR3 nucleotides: TGTGCCAGCAGTTTTATCAAGGGAGGCGAGCAGTACTTC.

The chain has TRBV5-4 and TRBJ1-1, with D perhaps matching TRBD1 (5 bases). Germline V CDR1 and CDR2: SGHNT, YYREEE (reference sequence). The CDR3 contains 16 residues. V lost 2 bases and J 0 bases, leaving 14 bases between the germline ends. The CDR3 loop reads CASSFSSGTVNTEAFF. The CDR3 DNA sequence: TGTGCCAGCAGCTTCAGTAGCGGGACTGTGAACACTGAAGCTTTCTTT.

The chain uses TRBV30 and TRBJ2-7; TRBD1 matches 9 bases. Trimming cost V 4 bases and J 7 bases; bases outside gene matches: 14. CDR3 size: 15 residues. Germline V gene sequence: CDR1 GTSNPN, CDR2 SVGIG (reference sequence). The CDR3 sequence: CAWNMDGQGLREQYF. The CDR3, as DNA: TGTGCCTGGAATATGGACGGACAGGGGTTGAGGGAGCAGTACTTC.

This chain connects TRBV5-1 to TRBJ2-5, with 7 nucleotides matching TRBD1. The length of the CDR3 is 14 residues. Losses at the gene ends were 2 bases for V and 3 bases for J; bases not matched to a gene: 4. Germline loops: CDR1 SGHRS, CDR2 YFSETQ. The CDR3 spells CASSLNRGKETQYF. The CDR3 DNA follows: TGCGCCAGCAGCTTAAACAGGGGTAAAGAGACCCAGTACTTC.

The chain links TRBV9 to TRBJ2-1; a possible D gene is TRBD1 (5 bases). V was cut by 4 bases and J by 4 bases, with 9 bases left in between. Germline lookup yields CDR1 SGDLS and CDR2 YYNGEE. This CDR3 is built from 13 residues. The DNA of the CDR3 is TGTGCCAGCAGCCCGACAGAATACAATGAGCAGTTCTTC. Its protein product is CASSPTEYNEQFF. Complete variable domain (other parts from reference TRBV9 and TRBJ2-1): DSGVTQTPKHLITATGQRVTLRCSPRSGDLSVYWYQQSLDQGLQFLIQYYNGEERAKGNILERFSAQQFPDLHSELNLSSLELGDSALYFCASSPTEYNEQFFGPGTRLTVL.

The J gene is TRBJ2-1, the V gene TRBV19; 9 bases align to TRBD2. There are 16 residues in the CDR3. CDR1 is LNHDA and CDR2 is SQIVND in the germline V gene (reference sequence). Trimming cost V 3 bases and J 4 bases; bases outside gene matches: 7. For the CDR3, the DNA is TGTGCCAGTAGTATGAAAGGGACTAGCCTGTACAATGAGCAGTTCTTC. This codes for CASSMKGTSLYNEQFF. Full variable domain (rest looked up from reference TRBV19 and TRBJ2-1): DGGITQSPKYLFRKEGQNVTLSCEQNLNHDAMYWYRQDPGQGLRLIYYSQIVNDFQKGDIAEGYSVSREKKESFPLTVTSAQKNPTAFYLCASSMKGTSLYNEQFFGPGTRLTVL.

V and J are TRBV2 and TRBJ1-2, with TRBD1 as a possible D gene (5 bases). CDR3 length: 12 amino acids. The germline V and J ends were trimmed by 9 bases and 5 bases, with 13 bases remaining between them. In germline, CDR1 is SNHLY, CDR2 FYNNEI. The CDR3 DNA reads TGTGCCAGTAACCCTCGACAGTATGGCTACACCTTC. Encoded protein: CASNPRQYGYTF.

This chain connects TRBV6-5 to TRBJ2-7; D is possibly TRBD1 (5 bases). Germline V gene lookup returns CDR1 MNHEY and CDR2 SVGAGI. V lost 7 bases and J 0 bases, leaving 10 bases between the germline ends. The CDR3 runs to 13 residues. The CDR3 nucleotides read TGTGCCAGCACCTTGGGGCTCTCCTACGAGCAGTACTTC. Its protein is CASTLGLSYEQYF.

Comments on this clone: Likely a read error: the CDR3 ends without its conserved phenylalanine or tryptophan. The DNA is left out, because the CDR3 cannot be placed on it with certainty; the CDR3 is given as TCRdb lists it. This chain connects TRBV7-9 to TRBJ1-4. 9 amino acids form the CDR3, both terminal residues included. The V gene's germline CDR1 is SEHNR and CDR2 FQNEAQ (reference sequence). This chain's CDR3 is CASSLGGSP.

CDR3 sequence reads: CASSQGVGQGPGYTF. In DNA, the CDR3 is TGTGCCAGCAGCCAAGGTGTCGGACAGGGTCCTGGCTACACCTTC. This chain links TRBV3-1 (or the pseudogene TRBV3-2) with TRBJ1-2; 8 bases are shared with TRBD1. With V trimmed by 1 base and J by 7 bases, 8 bases remained unmatched. This CDR3 region has 15 residues. CDR1 LGHDT and CDR2 YNNKEL come from the germline V gene (reference sequence).

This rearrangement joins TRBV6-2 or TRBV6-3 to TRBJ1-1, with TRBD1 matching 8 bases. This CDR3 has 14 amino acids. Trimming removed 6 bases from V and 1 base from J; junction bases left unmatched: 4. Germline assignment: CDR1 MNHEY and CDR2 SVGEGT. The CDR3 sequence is CASSAGGANTEAFF. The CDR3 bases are TGTGCCAGCAGCGCAGGGGGCGCGAACACTGAAGCTTTCTTT.

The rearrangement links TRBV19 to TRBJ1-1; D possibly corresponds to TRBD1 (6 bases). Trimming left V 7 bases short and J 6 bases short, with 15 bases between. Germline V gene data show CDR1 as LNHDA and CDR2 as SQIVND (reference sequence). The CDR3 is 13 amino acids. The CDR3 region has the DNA TGTGCCAGTACGGCAGGGGTCGGCTCTGAAGCTTTCTTT. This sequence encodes CASTAGVGSEAFF.

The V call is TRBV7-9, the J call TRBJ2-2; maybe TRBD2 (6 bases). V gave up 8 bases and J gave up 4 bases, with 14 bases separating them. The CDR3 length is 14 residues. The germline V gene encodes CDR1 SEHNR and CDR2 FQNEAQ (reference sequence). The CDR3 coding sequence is TGTGCCAGCTTAGGAGTAGCGGCCACCGGGGAGCTGTTTTTT. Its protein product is CASLGVAATGELFF.

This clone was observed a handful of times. The CDR3 loop is CASSLEDTGGGYTF. Here the CDR3 DNA reads TGTGCCAGCAGCTTGGAGGACACGGGGGGAGGCTACACCTTC. The rearrangement uses TRBV5-4 and TRBJ1-2, with TRBD1 as a possible D gene (5 bases). CDR3 length equals 14 residues. Germline CDR1 SGHNT, CDR2 YYREEE (reference sequence). V lost 0 bases to trimming and J lost 8 bases, with 14 bases between them.

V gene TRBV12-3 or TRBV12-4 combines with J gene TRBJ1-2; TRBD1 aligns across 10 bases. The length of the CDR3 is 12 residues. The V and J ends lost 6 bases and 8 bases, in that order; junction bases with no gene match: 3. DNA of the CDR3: TGTGCCAGCAGGACAGGGGGCTGGGGCTACACCTTC. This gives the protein CASRTGGWGYTF.

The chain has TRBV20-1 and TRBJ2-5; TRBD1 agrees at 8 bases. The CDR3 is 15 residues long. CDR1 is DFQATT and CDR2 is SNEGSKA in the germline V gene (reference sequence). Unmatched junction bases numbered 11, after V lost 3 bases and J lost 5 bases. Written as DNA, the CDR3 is TGCAGTGCTAGTCCTCCCGCAGGGGGCGTCGAGACCCAGTACTTC. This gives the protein CSASPPAGGVETQYF.

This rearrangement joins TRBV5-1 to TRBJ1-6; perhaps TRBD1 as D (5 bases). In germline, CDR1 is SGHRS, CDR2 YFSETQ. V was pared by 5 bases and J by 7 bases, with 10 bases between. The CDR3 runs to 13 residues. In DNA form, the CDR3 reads TGCGCCAGCAGTACAGGCGAAAATTCACCCCTCCACTTT. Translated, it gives CASSTGENSPLHF.

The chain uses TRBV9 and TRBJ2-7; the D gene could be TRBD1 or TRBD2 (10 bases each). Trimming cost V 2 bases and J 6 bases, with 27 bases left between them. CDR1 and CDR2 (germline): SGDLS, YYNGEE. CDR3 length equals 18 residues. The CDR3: CASSVTGTGASGSTEQYF. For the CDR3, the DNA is TGTGCCAGCAGCGTGACCGGGACAGGGGCTAGCGGGAGTACCGAGCAGTACTTC.

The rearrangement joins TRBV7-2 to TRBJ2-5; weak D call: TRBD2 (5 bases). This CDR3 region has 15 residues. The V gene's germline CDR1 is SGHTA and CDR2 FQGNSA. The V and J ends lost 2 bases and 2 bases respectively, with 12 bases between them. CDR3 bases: TGTGCCAGCAGCTTACAGCTGGGAGTTCAAGAGACCCAGTACTTC. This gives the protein CASSLQLGVQETQYF.

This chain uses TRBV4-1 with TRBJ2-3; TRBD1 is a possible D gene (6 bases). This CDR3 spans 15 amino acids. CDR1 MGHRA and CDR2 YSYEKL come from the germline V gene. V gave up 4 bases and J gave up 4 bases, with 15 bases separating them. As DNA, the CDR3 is TGCGCCAGCAGCCTTCCGACCAGGGGTCCAGATACGCAGTATTTT. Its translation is CASSLPTRGPDTQYF.

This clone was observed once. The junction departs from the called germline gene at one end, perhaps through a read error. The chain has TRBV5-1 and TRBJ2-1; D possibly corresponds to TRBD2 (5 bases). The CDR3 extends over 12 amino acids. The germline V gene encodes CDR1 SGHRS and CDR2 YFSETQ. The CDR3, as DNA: TGCGCCAGCAGCTTGGGGGAGTTGGACCACGTCTTC. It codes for CASSLGELDHVF.

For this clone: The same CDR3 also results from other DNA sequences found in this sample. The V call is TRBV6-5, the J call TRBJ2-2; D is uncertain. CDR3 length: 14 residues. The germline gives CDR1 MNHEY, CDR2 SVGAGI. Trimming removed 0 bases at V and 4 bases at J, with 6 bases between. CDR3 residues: CASSYSRGTGELFF. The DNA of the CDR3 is TGTGCCAGCAGTTACTCTAGAGGCACCGGGGAGCTGTTTTTT.

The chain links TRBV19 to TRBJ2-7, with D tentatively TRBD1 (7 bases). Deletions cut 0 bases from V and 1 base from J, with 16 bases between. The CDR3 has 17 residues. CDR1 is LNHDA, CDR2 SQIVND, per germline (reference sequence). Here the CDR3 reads CASSIDGGTARSYEQYF. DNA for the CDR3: TGTGCCAGTAGTATAGACGGCGGGACAGCTAGATCCTACGAGCAGTACTTC.